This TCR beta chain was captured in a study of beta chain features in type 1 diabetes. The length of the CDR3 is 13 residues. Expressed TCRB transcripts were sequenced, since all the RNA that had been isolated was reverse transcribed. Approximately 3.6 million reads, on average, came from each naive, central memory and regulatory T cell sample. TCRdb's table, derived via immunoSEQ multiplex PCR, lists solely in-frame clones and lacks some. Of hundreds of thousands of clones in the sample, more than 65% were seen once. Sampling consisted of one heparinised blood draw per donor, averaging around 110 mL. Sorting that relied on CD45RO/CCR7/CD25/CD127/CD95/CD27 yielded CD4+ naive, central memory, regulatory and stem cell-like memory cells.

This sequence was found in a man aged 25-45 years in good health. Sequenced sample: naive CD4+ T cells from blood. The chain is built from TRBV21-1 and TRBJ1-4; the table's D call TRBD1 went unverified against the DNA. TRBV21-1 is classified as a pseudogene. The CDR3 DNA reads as TGTGTCGGACACAGGGGAAGGATTGAAAAACTGTTTTTT. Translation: CVGHRGRIEKLFF.